This TCR beta chain was sequenced for a study of blood T cell repertoires in COVID-19 (dated by TCRdb to between 2020 and 2021). Regarding the complete study: The collaborator samples originated in the United States, Italy and Spain and spanned the acute and convalescent phases of COVID-19. A de-identified subject ID, COVID-19 status, age in years and sex were almost always included in the sample metadata. HLA class I and class II types, where available, came from metadata supplied by the sample provider rather than from assay-based typing. Deeply sampled blood TCRbeta repertoires from subjects exposed to, actively infected with, or recovered from COVID-19 were included in the dataset. The prospective study material was composed of cDNA or gDNA derived from T cells, B-cell-depleted T cells, or PBMCs. The repertoires were made available in a free public database intended to serve as a resource for research on the immune response to SARS-CoV-2. The samples were drawn from two sources: the first 160 participants of the ongoing ImmuneRACE study, and 1,254 subjects contributed by 6 global collaborators.

Whole blood was collected in K2EDTA tubes by collaborating institutions according to the institutions' own protocols. Collaborator samples were shipped for TCRbeta analysis as frozen whole blood, isolated PBMCs, or DNA extracted from either sample type. TCRbeta CDR3 regions were amplified from genomic DNA by means of the immunoSEQ Assay, a bias-controlled multiplex PCR. The original pipeline was this. Nucleated cell counts per sample were estimated from amplification of reference gene primers within the assay. To quantify the absolute abundance of each unique TCRbeta CDR3 rearrangement, sequence reads were collapsed and filtered. For each sample, productive Simpson clonality was calculated as the square root of Simpson's diversity index over productive rearrangements. The clones in this table, taken by TCRdb from immuneACCESS, are in-frame only. Not every clone is retained; where verified, under half of the shortfall comes from an unresolved V gene, and the cause of the rest is unknown. V, J and clone size are taken as reported in that table, and D and trimming were inferred from the DNA itself. Counted in this sample were 250,000 or so clones; around 88% of them appeared once. The ten biggest clones cover more than 1.2% of the sample.

About this clone itself: Its binding antigen is unknown. No much larger clone is present one base from it, and per-base qualities are unavailable.

Reading from cysteine to phenylalanine, the CDR3 counts 12 amino acids. Here the CDR3 DNA is all that survives: 36 bases in frame from base 1. V is clipped by 6 bases and J by 6 bases, and the sequence between their germline boundaries is 9 bases long. The germline V gene encodes CDR1 MNHEY and CDR2 SVGAGI. On the study overall, not on this receptor specifically: The amount of clinical and demographic metadata varied by source and participant and was provided uncurated.

This clonotype originated in a man older than 75 with acute or convalescent COVID-19. The sequenced sample consisted of peripheral blood. The chain employs TRBV6-5 and TRBJ1-5; the D segment could be TRBD1, given 5 matching bases. The CDR3 protein is CASRPGFQPQHF. The sequence in DNA is TGTGCCAGCAGGCCAGGGTTTCAGCCCCAGCATTTT.